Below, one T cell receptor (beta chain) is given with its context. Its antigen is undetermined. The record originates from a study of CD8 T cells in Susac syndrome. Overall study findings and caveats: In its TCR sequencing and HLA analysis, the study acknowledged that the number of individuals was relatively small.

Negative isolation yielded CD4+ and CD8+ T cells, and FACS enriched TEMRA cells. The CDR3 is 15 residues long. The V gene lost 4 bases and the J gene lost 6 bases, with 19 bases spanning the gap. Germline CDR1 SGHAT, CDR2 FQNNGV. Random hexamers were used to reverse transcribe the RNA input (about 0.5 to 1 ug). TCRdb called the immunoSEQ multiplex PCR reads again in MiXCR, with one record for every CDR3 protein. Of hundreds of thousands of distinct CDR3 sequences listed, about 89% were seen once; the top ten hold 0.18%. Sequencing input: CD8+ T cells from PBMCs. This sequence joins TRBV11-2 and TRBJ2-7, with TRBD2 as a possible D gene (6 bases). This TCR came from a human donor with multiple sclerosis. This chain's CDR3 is CASSSEGRGSFEQYF. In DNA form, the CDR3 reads TGTGCCAGCAGCTCGGAGGGGCGGGGCAGCTTCGAGCAGTACTTC.